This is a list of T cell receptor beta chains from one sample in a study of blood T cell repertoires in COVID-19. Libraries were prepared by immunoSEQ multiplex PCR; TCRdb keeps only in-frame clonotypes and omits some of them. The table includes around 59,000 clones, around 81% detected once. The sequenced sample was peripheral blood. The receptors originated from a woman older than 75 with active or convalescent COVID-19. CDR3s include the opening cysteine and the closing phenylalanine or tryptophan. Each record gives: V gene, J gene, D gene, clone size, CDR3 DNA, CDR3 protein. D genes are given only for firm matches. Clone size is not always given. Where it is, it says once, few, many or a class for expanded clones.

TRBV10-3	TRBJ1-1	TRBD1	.	TGTGCCATCAGTCCGACAGGGGGATCCACTGAAGCTTTCTTT	CAISPTGGSTEAFF
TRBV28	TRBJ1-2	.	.	TGTGCCAGCACCCGGGGTCCCAGGAGGTATGGCTACACCTTC	CASTRGPRRYGYTF
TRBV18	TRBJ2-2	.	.	TGTGCCAGCTCACCCCGACAGGGAGGCACCGGGGAGCTGTTTTTT	CASSPRQGGTGELFF
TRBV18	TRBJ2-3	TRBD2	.	TGTGCCAGCTCACCGACAGCGGGGGGGTCGAATACGCAGTATTTT	CASSPTAGGSNTQYF
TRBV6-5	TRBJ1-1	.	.	TGTGCCAGCAGCCCCCTAGATAACCCGAACACTGAAGCTTTCTTT	CASSPLDNPNTEAFF
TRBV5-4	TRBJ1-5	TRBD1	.	TGTGCCAGCAGCTTACAGGGGGCGTCTCAGCCCCAGCATTTT	CASSLQGASQPQHF
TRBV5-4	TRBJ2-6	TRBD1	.	TGTGCCAGCAGCTTCCCGGGACAGGGGGCCAACGTCCTGACTTTC	CASSFPGQGANVLTF
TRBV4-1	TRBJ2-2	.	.	TGCGCCAGCAGCCAAGACGCAACAGACACCGGGGAGCTGTTTTTT	CASSQDATDTGELFF
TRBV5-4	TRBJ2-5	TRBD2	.	TGTGCCAGCGGCCTGCCGGCTAGCGGGGAAGAGACCCAGTACTTC	CASGLPASGEETQYF
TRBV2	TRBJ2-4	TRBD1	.	TGTGCCAGCAGTGGACAGGGCGAGCGGTACTTC	CASSGQGERYF
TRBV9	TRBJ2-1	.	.	TGTGCCAGCAGCTCCCGCACCTGGGAGGAGCAGTTCTTC	CASSSRTWEEQFF
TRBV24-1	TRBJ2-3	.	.	TGTGCCACCAGTGATTTCAGGGGCGCAGATACGCAGTATTTT	CATSDFRGADTQYF
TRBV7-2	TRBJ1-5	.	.	TGTGCCAGCAGCTTAAACAGGATCGGCAATCAGCCCCAGCATTTT	CASSLNRIGNQPQHF
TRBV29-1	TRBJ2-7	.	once	TGCAGCGTTGGTAGCTCCTACGAGCAGTACTTC	CSVGSSYEQYF
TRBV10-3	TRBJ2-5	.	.	TGTGCCATCAGTGAGTCAAGGGGGGGTCGGGAGACCCAGTACTTC	CAISESRGGRETQYF